This is a list of T cell receptor beta chains from one sample in a study of cytotoxic CD8 clonotypes in ibrutinib-treated CLL. TCRdb's table, derived via immunoSEQ multiplex PCR, lists solely in-frame clones and lacks some. Among tens of thousands of clones listed, 55% to 75% were seen once. Sequencing was performed on PBMCs, taken after 24 months of ibrutinib treatment. Receptors originate from a human donor with chronic lymphocytic leukemia. CDR3s include the opening cysteine and the closing phenylalanine or tryptophan. A D gene is named only where the DNA matches it firmly. Size tells how often a clone was seen (once, few, many) or the class of an expanded clone, and some rows leave it out.

clone_size d_call j_call v_call cdr3_aa cdr3_nt
few . TRBJ1-6 TRBV30 CAWTGLSLNVDNSPLHF TGTGCCTGGACAGGTCTATCCTTAAACGTCGATAATTCACCCCTCCACTTT
. . TRBJ1-1 TRBV7-6 CASSWGLTGKNTEAFF TGTGCCAGCAGCTGGGGACTAACAGGGAAGAACACTGAAGCTTTCTTT
. . TRBJ1-5 TRBV6-1 CASSEIRGQNQPQHF TGTGCCAGCAGTGAAATTAGGGGTCAAAATCAGCCCCAGCATTTT
. TRBD2 TRBJ2-5 TRBV5-4 CASRGSGDTETQYF TGTGCCAGCAGGGGAAGCGGGGATACTGAGACCCAGTACTTC
. TRBD1 TRBJ1-1 TRBV5-6 CASSQDRGGFNTEAFF TGTGCCAGCAGCCAGGACAGGGGAGGATTTAACACTGAAGCTTTCTTT
. TRBD1 TRBJ1-6 TRBV5-8 CASSSLQGVLSPLHF TGTGCCAGCAGCTCATTACAGGGGGTACTTTCACCCCTCCACTTT
. . TRBJ2-4 TRBV9 CASSVAGDKNIQYF TGTGCCAGCAGCGTAGCTGGGGACAAAAACATTCAGTACTTC
. TRBD1 TRBJ1-5 TRBV29-1 CSVPTGGFSNQPQHF TGCAGCGTGCCCACAGGGGGATTTAGCAATCAGCCCCAGCATTTT
. TRBD1 TRBJ2-5 TRBV28 CASREPGQGQETQYF TGTGCCAGCAGGGAACCGGGACAGGGGCAAGAGACCCAGTACTTC
. . TRBJ2-2 TRBV5-1 CASSSGAGNTGELFF TGCGCCAGCAGCTCGGGGGCGGGAAACACCGGGGAGCTGTTTTTT
. . TRBJ1-5 TRBV9 CASSVDNRARQPQHF TGTGCCAGCAGCGTAGACAACAGGGCTCGTCAGCCCCAGCATTTT